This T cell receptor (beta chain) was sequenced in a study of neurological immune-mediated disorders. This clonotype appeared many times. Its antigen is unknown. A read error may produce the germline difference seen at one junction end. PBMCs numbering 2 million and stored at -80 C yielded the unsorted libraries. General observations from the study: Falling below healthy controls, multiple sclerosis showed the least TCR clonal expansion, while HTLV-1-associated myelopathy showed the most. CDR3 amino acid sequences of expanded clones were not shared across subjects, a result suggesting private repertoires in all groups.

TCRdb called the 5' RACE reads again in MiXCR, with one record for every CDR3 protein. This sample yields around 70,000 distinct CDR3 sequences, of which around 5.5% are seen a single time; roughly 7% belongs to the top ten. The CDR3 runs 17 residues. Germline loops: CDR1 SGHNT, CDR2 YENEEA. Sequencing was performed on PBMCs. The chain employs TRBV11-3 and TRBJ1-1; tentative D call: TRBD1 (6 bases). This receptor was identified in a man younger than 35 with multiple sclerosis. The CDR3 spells CANSMVKAGVTNTEAFF. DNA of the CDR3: TGTGCCAACAGCATGGTGAAGGCAGGGGTGACGAACACTGAAGCTTTCTTT. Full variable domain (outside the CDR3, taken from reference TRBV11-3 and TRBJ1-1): EAGVVQSPRYKIIEKKQPVAFWCNPISGHNTLYWYLQNLGQGPELLIRYENEEAVDDSQLPKDRFSAERLKGVDSTLKIQPAELGDSAVYLCANSMVKAGVTNTEAFFGQGTRLTVV.